The rows below give T cell receptor beta chains drawn from one sample of a study of control samples from healthy donors and cancer patients. This table comes from immunoSEQ multiplex PCR, and its TCRdb copy is limited to in-frame clones, with some not included. This table has 350,000 to 450,000 clones, 75% to 95% appearing once. The sample was PBMCs. These receptor sequences come from a man aged 40-55 years with head and neck cancer. The CDR3 runs from the conserved cysteine through the conserved F or W. The D gene is left open where the match is weak. Where a row states a size, it is once, few, many or the class of an expanded clone; other rows omit it.

>TRBD1|.|TRBJ2-3|TRBV19
TGTGCCAGTGGGACAGGGCCGCATACCAGCACAGATACGCAGTATTTT
CASGTGPHTSTDTQYF
>.|.|TRBJ1-1|TRBV19
TGTGCCAGTAGTAACTCAGGGGCAGGGACTGAAGCTTTCTTT
CASSNSGAGTEAFF
>.|.|TRBJ2-3|TRBV19
TGTGCCAGTAGTATCCTCACTGCGCGGGGTAGCACAGATACGCAGTATTTT
CASSILTARGSTDTQYF
>TRBD1|.|TRBJ2-7|TRBV28
TGTGCCAGCAGTTTTGAAGGACAGGGGGCTGGGAGGGACGAGCAGTACTTC
CASSFEGQGAGRDEQYF
>.|.|TRBJ2-7|TRBV7-2
TGTGCCAGCAGCTTAGGTTCAAGCTTAAGCTACGAGCAGTACTTC
CASSLGSSLSYEQYF
>TRBD2|.|TRBJ2-7|TRBV4-3
TGCGCCAGCAGCCAACTAGCGGGGGGGTCCTACGAGCAGTACTTC
CASSQLAGGSYEQYF
>TRBD1|once|TRBJ2-7|TRBV4-1
TGCGCCAGCAGCCCGGAGACAGGGACCTACGAGCAGTACTTC
CASSPETGTYEQYF
>.|.|TRBJ1-2|TRBV7-2
TGTGCCAGCAGCTTATCGCACCCGACACGGCGGGCCTTC
CASSLSHPTRRAF
>TRBD1|.|TRBJ1-5|TRBV15
TGTGCCACCAGCAGACAGACAGGGCTCAATCAGCCCCAGCATTTT
CATSRQTGLNQPQHF
>TRBD2|once|TRBJ2-3|TRBV5-8
TGTGCCAGCAGCTTGTGGATAGGGACTACCACAGATACGCAGTATTTT
CASSLWIGTTTDTQYF
>.|.|TRBJ2-7|TRBV7-6
TGTGCCAGCAGCCCGCTGACCCCCAACGGGTACGAGCAGTACTTC
CASSPLTPNGYEQYF
>.|.|TRBJ2-5|TRBV7-6
TGTGCCAGCAGCTTAGCATGGGGTGGACAGACCCAGTACTTC
CASSLAWGGQTQYF
>.|.|TRBJ1-1|TRBV18
TGTGCCAGCTCACCACGTACCTACCCGGACGACGCTTTCTTT
CASSPRTYPDDAFF
>.|.|TRBJ1-2|TRBV5-5
TGTGCCAGCAGCCCCGAGTCGGGGCGCATCAACTATGGCTACACCTTC
CASSPESGRINYGYTF
>.|.|TRBJ2-2|TRBV28
TGTGCCAGCACCCGTGAGGGGGAATCCAACACCGGGGAGCTGTTTTTT
CASTREGESNTGELFF
>.|once|TRBJ2-3|TRBV7-3
TGTGCCAGCAGCTTAAGCGGAACCGGGCGGCATACGCAGTATTTT
CASSLSGTGRHTQYF
>.|once|TRBJ2-5|TRBV12-3/TRBV12-4
TGTGCCAGCAGTTTAAGGGAAGAGACCCAGTACTTC
CASSLREETQYF
>.|.|TRBJ2-7|TRBV28
TGTGCCAGCAGTTGTCGACCGGGACGGACGGGATGTCACTACGAGCAGTACTTC
CASSCRPGRTGCHYEQYF
>.|.|TRBJ2-5|TRBV25-1
TGTGCCAGCACCTCTTTCTCCAGAACTGGTGACCAGTACTTC
CASTSFSRTGDQYF
>TRBD2|.|TRBJ2-1|TRBV10-3
TGTGCCATCAGTGGGAGTAGCGGGCCCGACGATCTCAATGAGCAGTTCTTC
CAISGSSGPDDLNEQFF
>TRBD1|.|TRBJ2-5|TRBV30
TGTGCCTGGGCTCCGGGACAGGGAGACCAAGAGACCCAGTACTTC
CAWAPGQGDQETQYF
>.|.|TRBJ1-6|TRBV30
TGTGCCTGGACAGCTGGTTCACCCCTCCACTTT
CAWTAGSPLHF
>.|.|TRBJ1-3|TRBV5-1
TGCGCCAGCAGCTTCGGGGACATGAACTCTGGAAACACCATATATTTT
CASSFGDMNSGNTIYF
>.|.|TRBJ2-7|TRBV4-1
TGCGCCAGCAGCCAATATCACCCTCCAAGCTCCTACGAGCAGTACTTC
CASSQYHPPSSYEQYF
>TRBD2|.|TRBJ2-5|TRBV28
TGTGCCAGCAGTTCCCCGGCGACTAGCGGTCAAGAGACCCAGTACTTC
CASSSPATSGQETQYF
>.|.|TRBJ2-7|TRBV28
TGTGCCAGCACGTCGCCTTGGGCCTACGAGCAGTACTTC
CASTSPWAYEQYF
>.|.|TRBJ2-3|TRBV18
TGTGCCAGCTCACCACAGGAAGCTACGCAGTATTTT
CASSPQEATQYF
>.|.|TRBJ1-1|TRBV5-1
TGCGCCAGCATGTTAGAGGGGTGGAACACTGAAGCTTTCTTT
CASMLEGWNTEAFF
>.|.|TRBJ1-4|TRBV7-2
TGTGCCAGCAGCTTACGGAGCCTAAACGAAAAACTGTTTTTT
CASSLRSLNEKLFF
>.|.|TRBJ2-1|TRBV28
TGTGCCAGCAGTTTCCCGGATGGGGGAGGACAGCTTTTCGGTTGGGGCGGCTACAATGAGCAGTTCTTC
CASSFPDGGGQLFGWGGYNEQFF
>.|once|TRBJ1-2|TRBV5-1
TGCGCCAGCAGCGGGGCTTCAGGTGGGGGCTACACCTTC
CASSGASGGGYTF
>TRBD1|.|TRBJ2-1|TRBV10-3
TGTGCCATCAGTGGGGACAGGGTTTACAATGAGCAGTTCTTC
CAISGDRVYNEQFF
>.|.|TRBJ2-2|TRBV5-5
TGTGCCAGCAGCCGTGACTCAGCCGGGGAGCTGTTTTTT
CASSRDSAGELFF
>.|few|TRBJ1-1|TRBV27
TGTGCCAGCAGTTTTTCAGGTTCGGGGAACACTGAAGCTTTCTTT
CASSFSGSGNTEAFF
>TRBD2|once|TRBJ2-5|TRBV9
TGTGCCAGCAGCGCTAGCGGGGGAGAGACCCAGTACTTC
CASSASGGETQYF
>.|.|TRBJ2-3|TRBV24-1
TGTGCCACCAGTGATTTACCCGGGGATACGCAGTATTTT
CATSDLPGDTQYF
>.|.|TRBJ1-4|TRBV6-2/TRBV6-3
TGTGCCAGCAGTTACTCCACGGACACCCAAACTAATGAAAAACTGTTTTTT
CASSYSTDTQTNEKLFF
>.|.|TRBJ2-7|TRBV29-1
TGCAGCGTCCTGGGGTCCTACGAGCAGTACTTC
CSVLGSYEQYF
>TRBD1|.|TRBJ1-4|TRBV7-3
TGTGCCAGCAGTTACGAGTTGGGAAATGACAGGGCCCACGGCGCAACTAATGAAAAACTGTTTTTT
CASSYELGNDRAHGATNEKLFF
>.|.|TRBJ1-6|TRBV2
TGTGCCAGCAGTGACGACAGGAGCTCCTATAATTCACCCCTCCACTTT
CASSDDRSSYNSPLHF
>.|.|TRBJ2-7|TRBV7-8
TGTGCCAGCAGCTCTATCGGACGCGGGCTAATTTTCGAGCAGTACTTC
CASSSIGRGLIFEQYF
>TRBD1|.|TRBJ1-3|TRBV30
TGTGCCTGGAGTGTACTCGGGCAGGGGGGCTACACCATATATTTT
CAWSVLGQGGYTIYF
>.|.|TRBJ1-5|TRBV19
TGTGCCAGTAGTAACGGGGATAGCAATCAGCCCCAGCATTTT
CASSNGDSNQPQHF
>TRBD2|.|TRBJ2-1|TRBV3-1/TRBV3-2
TGTGCCAGCAGCCAAGGGGGGGGAAGGGAGCAGTTCTTC
CASSQGGGREQFF